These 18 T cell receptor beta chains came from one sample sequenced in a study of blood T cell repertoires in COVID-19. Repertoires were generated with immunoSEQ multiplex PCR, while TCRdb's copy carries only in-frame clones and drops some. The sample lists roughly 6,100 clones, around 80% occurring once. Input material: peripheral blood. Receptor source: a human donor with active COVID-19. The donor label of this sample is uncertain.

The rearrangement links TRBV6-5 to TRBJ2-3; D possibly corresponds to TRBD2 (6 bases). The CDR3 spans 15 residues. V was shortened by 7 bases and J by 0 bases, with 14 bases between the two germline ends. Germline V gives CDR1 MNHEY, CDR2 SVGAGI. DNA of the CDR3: TGTGCCAGCACCTCGATAGCGGCGAGCACAGATACGCAGTATTTT. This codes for CASTSIAASTDTQYF.

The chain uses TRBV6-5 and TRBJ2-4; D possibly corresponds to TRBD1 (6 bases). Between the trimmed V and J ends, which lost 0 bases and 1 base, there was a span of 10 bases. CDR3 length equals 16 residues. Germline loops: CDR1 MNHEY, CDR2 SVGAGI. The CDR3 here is CASSYSGGRAKNIQYF. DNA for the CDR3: TGTGCCAGCAGTTACTCAGGGGGTAGGGCCAAAAACATTCAGTACTTC.

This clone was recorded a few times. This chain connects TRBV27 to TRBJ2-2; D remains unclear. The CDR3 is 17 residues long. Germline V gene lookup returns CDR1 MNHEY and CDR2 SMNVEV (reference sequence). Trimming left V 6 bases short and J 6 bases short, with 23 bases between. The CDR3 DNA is TGTGCCAGCAGGCACCGTCCTCCAACCAGAAACCCCGGGGAGCTGTTTTTT. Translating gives CASRHRPPTRNPGELFF.

CDR3 sequence reads: CASSLKPLAFNEQYF. DNA of the CDR3: TGTGCCAGCAGTTTAAAGCCGCTAGCGTTCAACGAGCAGTACTTC. The rearrangement uses TRBV28 and TRBJ2-7; D might be TRBD2 (6 bases). Germline V gene lookup returns CDR1 MDHEN and CDR2 SYDVKM. Trimming took 2 bases from V and 5 from J, leaving 16 bases between them. This CDR3 has 15 amino acids.

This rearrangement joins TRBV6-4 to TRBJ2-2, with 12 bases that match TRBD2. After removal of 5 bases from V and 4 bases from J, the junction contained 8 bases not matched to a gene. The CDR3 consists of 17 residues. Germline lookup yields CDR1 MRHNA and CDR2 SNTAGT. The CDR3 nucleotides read TGTGCCAGCAGTAAGACTAGCGGGGGCGTCGGCACCGGGGAGCTGTTTTTT. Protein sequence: CASSKTSGGVGTGELFF.

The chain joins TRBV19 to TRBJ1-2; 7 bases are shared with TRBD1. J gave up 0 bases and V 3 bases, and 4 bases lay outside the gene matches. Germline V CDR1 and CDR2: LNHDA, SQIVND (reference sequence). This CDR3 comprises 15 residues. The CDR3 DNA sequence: TGTGCCAGTAGTATTTGGGACAGATCTAACTATGGCTACACCTTC. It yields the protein CASSIWDRSNYGYTF.

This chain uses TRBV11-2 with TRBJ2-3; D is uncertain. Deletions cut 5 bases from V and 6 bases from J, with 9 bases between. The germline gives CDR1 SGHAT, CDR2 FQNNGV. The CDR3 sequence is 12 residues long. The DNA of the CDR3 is TGTGCCAGCAGCCCTATTTCTGATACGCAGTATTTT. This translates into CASSPISDTQYF.

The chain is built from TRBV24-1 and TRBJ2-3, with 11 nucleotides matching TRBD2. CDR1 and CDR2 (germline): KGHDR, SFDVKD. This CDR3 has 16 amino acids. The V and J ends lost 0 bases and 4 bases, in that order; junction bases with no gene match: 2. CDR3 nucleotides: TGTGCCACCAGTGATTTGACTAGCGGGGGACCAGATACGCAGTATTTT. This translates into CATSDLTSGGPDTQYF.

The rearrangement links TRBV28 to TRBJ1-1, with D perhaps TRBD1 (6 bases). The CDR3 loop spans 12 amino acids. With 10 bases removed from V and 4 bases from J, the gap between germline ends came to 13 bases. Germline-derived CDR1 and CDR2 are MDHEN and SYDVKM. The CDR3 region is CANSSGVTEAFF. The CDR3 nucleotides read TGTGCCAACTCTTCAGGGGTCACTGAAGCTTTCTTT.

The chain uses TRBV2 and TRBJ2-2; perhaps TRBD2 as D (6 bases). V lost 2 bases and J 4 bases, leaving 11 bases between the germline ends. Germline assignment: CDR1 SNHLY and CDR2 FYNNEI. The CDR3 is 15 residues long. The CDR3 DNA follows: TGTGCCAGCAGTGAAATGCTAGCGAGCACCGGGGAGCTGTTTTTT. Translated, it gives CASSEMLASTGELFF. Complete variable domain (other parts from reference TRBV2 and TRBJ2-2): EPEVTQTPSHQVTQMGQEVILRCVPISNHLYFYWYRQILGQKVEFLVSFYNNEISEKSEIFDDQFSVERPDGSNFTLKIRSTKLEDSAMYFCASSEMLASTGELFFGEGSRLTVL.

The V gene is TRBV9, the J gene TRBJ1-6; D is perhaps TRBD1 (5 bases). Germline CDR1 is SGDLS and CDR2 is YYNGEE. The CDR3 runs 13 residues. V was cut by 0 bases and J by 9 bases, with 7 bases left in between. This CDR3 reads CASSVGGSSPLHF. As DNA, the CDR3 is TGTGCCAGCAGCGTAGGGGGCTCTTCACCCCTCCACTTT.

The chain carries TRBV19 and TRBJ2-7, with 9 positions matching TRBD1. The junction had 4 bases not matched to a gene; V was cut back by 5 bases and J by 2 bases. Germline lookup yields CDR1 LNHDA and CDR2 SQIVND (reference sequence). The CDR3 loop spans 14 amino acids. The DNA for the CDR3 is TGTGCCAGTAGTCTCCGGACAGGGGCCTACGAGCAGTACTTC. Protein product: CASSLRTGAYEQYF. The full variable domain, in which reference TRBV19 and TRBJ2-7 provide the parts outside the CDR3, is DGGITQSPKYLFRKEGQNVTLSCEQNLNHDAMYWYRQDPGQGLRLIYYSQIVNDFQKGDIAEGYSVSREKKESFPLTVTSAQKNPTAFYLCASSLRTGAYEQYFGPGTRLTVT.

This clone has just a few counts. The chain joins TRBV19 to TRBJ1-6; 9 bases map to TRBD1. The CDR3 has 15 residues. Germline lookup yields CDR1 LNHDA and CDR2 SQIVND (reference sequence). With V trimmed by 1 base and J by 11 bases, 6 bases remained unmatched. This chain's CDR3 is CASSIAGQGLAPLHF. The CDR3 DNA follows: TGTGCCAGTAGTATAGCTGGACAGGGGTTGGCACCCCTCCACTTT.

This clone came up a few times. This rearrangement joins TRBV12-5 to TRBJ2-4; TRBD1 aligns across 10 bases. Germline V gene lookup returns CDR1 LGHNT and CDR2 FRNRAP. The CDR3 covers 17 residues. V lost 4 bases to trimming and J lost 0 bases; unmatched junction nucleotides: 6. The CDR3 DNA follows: TGTGCTAGTGGTTGGGACAGGGGAGGGGTAGCCAAAAACATTCAGTACTTC. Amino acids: CASGWDRGGVAKNIQYF.

The CDR3 loop reads CASSVGGVGDTQYF. The CDR3 region has the DNA TGTGCCAGCAGTGTGGGCGGGGTTGGAGATACGCAGTATTTT. The V and J genes are TRBV25-1 and TRBJ2-3; D may be TRBD2 (6 bases). This CDR3 has 14 residues. The V end was cut by 4 bases, the J end by 5 bases, with 13 bases between. Germline CDR1 and CDR2: MGHDK and SYGVNS.

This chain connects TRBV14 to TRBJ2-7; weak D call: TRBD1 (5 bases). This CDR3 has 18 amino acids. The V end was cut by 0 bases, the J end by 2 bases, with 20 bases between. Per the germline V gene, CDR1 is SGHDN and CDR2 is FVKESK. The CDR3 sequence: CASSQDLWQGSSTYEQYV. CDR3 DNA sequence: TGTGCCAGCAGCCAAGATCTCTGGCAGGGTAGTTCAACCTACGAGCAGTACGTC.

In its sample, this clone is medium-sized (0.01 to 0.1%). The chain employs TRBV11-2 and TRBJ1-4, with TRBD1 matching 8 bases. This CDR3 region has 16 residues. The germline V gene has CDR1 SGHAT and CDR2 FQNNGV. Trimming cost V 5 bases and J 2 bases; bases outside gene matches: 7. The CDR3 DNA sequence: TGTGCCAGCAGCCCTGGACAGGGAGTTACTAATGAAAAACTGTTTTTT. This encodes CASSPGQGVTNEKLFF.

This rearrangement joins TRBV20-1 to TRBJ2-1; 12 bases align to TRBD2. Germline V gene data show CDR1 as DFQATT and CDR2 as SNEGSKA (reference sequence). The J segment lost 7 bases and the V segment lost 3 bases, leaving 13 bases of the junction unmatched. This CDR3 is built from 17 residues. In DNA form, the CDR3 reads TGCAGTGCTAGTGGCGCTGAGACTAGCGGGAGTCGGAATGAGCAGTTCTTC. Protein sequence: CSASGAETSGSRNEQFF.